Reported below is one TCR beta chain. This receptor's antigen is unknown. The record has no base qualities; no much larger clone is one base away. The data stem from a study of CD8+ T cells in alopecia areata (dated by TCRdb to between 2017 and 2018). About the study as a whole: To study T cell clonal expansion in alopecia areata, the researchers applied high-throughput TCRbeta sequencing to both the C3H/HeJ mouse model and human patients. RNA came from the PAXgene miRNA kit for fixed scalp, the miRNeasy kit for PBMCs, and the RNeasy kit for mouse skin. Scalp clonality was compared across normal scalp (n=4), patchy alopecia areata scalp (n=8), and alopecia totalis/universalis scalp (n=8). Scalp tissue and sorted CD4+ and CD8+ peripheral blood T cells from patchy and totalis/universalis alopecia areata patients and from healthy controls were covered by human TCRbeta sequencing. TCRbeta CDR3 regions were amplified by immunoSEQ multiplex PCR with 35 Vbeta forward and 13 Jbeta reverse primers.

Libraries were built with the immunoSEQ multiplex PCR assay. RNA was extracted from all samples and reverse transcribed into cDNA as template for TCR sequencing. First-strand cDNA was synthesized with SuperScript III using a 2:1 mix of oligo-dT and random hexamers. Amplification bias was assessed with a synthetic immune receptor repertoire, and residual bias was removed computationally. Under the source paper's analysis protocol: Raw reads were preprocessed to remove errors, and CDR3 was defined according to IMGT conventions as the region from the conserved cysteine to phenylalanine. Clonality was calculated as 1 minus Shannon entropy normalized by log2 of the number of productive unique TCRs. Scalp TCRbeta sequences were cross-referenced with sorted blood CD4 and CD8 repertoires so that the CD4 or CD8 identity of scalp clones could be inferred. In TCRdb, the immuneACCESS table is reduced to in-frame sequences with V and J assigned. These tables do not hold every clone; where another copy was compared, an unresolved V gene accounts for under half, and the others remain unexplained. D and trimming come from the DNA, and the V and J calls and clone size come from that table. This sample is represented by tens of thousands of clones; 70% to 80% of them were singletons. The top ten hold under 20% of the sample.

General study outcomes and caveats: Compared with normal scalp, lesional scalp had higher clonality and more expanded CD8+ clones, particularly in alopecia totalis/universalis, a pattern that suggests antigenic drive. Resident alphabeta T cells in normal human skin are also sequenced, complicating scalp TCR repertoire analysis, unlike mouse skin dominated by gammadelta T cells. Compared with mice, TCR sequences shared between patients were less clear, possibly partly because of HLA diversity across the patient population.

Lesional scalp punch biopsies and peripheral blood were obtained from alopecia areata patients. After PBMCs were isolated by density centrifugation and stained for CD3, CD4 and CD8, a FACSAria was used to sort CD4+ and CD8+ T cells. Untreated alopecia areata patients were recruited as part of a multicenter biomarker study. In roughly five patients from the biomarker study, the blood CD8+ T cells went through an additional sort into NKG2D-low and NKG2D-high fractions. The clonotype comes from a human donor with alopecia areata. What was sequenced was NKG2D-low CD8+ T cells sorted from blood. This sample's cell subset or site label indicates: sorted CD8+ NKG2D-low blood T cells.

In nucleotides, the sequence is TGCGCCAGCAGGACAGGGGCTGGGGGCTACACCTTC. Its protein is CASRTGAGGYTF. Recombination connected TRBV23-1 to TRBJ1-2, with 8 bases in between that match TRBD1. TRBV23-1 is noted as an ORF with a role that remains uncertain. Measured from the cysteine to the phenylalanine, the CDR3 is 12 residues long. The read is trimmed to its CDR3 DNA, 36 bases read in frame from base 1. After removal of 6 bases from V and 8 bases from J, the junction retains 5 bases not matched to a gene.